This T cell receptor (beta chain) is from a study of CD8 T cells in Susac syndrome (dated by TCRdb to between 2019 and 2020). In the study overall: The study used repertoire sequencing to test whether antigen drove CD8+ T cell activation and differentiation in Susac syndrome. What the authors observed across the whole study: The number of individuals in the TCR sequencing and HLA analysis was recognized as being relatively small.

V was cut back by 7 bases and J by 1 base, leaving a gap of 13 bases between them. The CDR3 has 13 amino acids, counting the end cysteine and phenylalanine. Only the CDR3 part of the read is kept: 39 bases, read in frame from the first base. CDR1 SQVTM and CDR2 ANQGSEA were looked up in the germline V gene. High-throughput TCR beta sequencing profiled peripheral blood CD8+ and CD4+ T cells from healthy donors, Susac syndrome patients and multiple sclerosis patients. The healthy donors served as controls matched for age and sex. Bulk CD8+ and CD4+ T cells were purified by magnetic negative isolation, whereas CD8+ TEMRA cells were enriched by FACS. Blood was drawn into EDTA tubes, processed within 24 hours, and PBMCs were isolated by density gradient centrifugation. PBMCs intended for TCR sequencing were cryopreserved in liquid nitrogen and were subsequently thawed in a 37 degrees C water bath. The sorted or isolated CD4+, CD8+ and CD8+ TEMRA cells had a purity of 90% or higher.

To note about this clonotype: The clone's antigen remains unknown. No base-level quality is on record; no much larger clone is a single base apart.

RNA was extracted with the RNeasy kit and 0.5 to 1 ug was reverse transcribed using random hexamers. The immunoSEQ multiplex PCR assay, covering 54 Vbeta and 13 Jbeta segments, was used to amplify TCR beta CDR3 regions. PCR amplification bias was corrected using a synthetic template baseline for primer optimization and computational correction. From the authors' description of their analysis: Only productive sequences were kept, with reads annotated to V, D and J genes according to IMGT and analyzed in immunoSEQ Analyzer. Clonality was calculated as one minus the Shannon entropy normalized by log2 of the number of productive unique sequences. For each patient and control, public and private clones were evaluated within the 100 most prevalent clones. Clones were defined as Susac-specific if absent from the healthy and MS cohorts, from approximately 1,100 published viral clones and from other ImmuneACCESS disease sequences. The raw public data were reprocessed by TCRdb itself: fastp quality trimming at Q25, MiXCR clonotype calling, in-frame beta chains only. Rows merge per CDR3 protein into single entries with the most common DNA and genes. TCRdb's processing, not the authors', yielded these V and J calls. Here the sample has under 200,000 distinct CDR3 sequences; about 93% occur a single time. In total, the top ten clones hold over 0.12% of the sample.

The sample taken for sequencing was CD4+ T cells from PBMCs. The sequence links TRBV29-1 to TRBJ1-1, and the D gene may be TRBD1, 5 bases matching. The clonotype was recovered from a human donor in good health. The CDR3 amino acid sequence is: CSGGATSNTEAFF. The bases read TGCAGCGGAGGGGCGACCTCGAACACTGAAGCTTTCTTT.